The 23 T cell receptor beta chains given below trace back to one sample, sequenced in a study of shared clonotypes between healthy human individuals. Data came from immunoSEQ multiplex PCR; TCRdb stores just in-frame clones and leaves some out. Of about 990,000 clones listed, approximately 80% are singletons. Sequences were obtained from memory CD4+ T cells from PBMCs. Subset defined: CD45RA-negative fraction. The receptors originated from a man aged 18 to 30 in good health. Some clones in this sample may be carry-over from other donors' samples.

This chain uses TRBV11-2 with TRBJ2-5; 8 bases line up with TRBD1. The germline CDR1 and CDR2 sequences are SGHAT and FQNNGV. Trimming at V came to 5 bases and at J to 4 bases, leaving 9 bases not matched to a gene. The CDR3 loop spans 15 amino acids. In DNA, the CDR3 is TGTGCCAGCAGCCACAGACAGGGGTGGTTAGAGACCCAGTACTTC. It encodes CASSHRQGWLETQYF.

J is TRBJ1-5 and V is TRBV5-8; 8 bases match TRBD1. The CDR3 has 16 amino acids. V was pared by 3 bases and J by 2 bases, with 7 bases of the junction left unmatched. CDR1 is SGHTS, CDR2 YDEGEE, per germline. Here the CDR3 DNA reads TGTGCCAGCAGCTCACCGACAGGGGTTGGCAATCAGCCCCAGCATTTT. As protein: CASSSPTGVGNQPQHF.

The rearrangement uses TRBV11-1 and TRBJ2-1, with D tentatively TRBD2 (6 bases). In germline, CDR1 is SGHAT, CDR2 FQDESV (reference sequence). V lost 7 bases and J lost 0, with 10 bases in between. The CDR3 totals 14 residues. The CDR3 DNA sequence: TGTGCCAGCACTAGCGCCCTCTCCTACAATGAGCAGTTCTTC. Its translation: CASTSALSYNEQFF.

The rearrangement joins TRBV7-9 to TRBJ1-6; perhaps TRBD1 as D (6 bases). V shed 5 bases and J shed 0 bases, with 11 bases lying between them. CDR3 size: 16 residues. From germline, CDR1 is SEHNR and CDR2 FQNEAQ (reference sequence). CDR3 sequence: CASSAQGGSYNSPLHF. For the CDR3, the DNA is TGTGCCAGCAGCGCACAGGGCGGCTCCTATAATTCACCCCTCCACTTT.

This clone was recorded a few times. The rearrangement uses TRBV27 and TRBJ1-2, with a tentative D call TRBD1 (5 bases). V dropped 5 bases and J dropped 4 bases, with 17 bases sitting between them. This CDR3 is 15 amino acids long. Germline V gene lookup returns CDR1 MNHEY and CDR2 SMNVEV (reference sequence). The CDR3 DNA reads TGTGCCAGCAGTCACAGGACCCCCAAGGGCTATGGCTACACCTTC. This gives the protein CASSHRTPKGYGYTF.

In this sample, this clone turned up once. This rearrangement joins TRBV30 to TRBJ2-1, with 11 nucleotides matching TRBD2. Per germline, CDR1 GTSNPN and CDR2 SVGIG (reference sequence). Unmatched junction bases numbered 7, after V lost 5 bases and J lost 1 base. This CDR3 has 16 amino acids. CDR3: CAWETGTSGSYNEQFF. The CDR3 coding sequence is TGTGCCTGGGAAACCGGGACTAGCGGTTCCTACAATGAGCAGTTCTTC.

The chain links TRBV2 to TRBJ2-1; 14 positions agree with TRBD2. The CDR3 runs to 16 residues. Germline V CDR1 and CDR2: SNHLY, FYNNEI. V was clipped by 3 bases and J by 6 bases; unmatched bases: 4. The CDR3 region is CASSETGTSGSNEQFF. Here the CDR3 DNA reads TGTGCCAGCAGTGAGACGGGGACTAGCGGGAGCAATGAGCAGTTCTTC.

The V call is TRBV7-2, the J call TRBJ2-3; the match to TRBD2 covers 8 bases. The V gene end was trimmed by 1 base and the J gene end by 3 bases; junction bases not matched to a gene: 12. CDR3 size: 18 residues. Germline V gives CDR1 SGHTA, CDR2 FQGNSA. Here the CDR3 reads CASSLGGAGGSGTDTQYF. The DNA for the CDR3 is TGTGCCAGCAGCTTAGGCGGGGCGGGAGGAAGTGGGACAGATACGCAGTATTTT.

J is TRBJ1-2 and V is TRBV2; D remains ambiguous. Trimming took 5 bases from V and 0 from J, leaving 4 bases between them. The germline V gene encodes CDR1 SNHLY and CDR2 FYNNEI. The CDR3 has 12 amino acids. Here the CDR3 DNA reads TGTGCCAGCAGTATAACTAACTATGGCTACACCTTC. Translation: CASSITNYGYTF.

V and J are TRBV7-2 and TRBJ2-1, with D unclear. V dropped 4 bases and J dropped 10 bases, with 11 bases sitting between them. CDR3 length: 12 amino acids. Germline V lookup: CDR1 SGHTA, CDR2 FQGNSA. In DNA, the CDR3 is TGTGCCAGCAGCTCTACGATTGGGGAGCAGTTCTTC. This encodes CASSSTIGEQFF.

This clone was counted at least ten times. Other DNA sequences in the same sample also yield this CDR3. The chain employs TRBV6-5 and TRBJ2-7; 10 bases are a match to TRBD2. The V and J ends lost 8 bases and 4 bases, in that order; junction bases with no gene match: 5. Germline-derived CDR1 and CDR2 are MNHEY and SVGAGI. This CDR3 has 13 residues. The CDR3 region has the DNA TGTGCCAGCTCCTTAGCGGGGGGTTACGAGCAGTACTTC. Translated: CASSLAGGYEQYF.

CDR3 region: CASSGTGNQETQYF. The CDR3 DNA reads as TGCGCCAGCAGCGGGACAGGGAACCAAGAGACCCAGTACTTC. The genes are TRBV5-1 and TRBJ2-5; 9 positions agree with TRBD1. The CDR3 length is 14 residues. Germline V CDR1 and CDR2: SGHRS, YFSETQ. The junction had 1 base not matched to a gene; V was cut back by 4 bases and J by 0 bases.

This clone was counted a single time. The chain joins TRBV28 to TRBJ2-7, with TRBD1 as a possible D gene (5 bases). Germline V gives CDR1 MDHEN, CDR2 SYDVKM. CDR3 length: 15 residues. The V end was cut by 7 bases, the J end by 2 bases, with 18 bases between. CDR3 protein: CASITPGQGTYEQYF. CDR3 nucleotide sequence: TGTGCCAGCATCACTCCCGGGCAGGGCACCTACGAGCAGTACTTC.

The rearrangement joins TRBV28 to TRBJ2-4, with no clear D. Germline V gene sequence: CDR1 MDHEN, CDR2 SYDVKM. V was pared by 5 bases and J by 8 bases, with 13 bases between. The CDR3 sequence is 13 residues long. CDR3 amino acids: CASSGPVPHIQYF. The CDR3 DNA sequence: TGTGCCAGCAGTGGGCCAGTCCCCCACATTCAGTACTTC.

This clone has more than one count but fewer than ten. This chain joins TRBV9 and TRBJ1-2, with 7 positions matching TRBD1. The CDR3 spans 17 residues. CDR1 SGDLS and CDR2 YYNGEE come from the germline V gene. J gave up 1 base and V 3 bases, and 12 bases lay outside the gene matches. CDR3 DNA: TGTGCCAGCAGCGGGTACAGGGGAACGGGGCTTAACTATGGCTACACCTTC. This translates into CASSGYRGTGLNYGYTF.

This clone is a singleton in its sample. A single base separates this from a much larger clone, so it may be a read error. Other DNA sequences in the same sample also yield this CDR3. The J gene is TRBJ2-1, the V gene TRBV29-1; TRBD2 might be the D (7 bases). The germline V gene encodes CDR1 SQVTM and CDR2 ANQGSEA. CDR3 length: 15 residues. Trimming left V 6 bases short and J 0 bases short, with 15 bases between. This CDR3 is CSVEGGTGSYNEQFF. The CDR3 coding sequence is TGCAGCGTGGAGGGGGGGACCGGCTCCTACAATGAGCAGTTCTTC.

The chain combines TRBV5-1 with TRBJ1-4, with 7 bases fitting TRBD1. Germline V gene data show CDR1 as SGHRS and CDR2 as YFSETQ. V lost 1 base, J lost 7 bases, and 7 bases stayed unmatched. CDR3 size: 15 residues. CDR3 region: CASSLSPGGIEKLFF. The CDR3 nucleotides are TGCGCCAGCAGCTTGTCCCCAGGGGGAATTGAAAAACTGTTTTTT.

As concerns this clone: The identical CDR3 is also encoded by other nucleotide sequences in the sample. The CDR3 region is CASSLWVSYGYTF. The CDR3, as DNA: TGCGCCAGCAGCTTGTGGGTGTCCTATGGCTACACCTTC. V gene TRBV5-1 combines with J gene TRBJ1-2; D gene unclear. V lost 1 base to trimming and J lost 4 bases, with 8 bases between them. Germline assignment: CDR1 SGHRS and CDR2 YFSETQ. The CDR3 extends over 13 amino acids.

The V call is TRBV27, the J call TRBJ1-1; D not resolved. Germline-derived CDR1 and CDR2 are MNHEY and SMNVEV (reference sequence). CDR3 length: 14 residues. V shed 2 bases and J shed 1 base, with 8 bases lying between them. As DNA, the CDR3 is TGTGCCAGCAGTTTAGGCCCAGCGAACACTGAAGCTTTCTTT. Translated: CASSLGPANTEAFF.

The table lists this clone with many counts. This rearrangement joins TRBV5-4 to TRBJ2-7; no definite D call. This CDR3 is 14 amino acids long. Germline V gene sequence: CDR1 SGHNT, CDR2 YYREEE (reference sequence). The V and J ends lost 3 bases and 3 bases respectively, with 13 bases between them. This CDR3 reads CASSSVGRRYEQYF. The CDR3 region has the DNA TGTGCCAGCAGCTCCGTCGGCCGACGCTACGAGCAGTACTTC.

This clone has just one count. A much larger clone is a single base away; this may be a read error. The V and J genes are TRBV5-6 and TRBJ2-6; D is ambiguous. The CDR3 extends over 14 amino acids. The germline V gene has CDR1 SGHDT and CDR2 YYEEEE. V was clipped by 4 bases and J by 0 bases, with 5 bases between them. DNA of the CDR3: TGTGCCAGCAGCGATACCTCTGGGGCCAACGTCCTGACTTTC. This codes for CASSDTSGANVLTF.

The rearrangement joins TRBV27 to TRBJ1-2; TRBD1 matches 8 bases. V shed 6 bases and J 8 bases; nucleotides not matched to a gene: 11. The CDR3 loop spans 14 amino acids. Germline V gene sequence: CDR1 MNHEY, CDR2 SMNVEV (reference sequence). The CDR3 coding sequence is TGTGCCAGCAGGAAACAGGGGGGGGTTTACGGCTACACCTTC. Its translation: CASRKQGGVYGYTF.

The CDR3 DNA sequence: TGTGCCAGCAGGAGGGACAGGGGCCTAACCTACGAGCAGTACTTC. Translated: CASRRDRGLTYEQYF. The chain has TRBV11-1 and TRBJ2-7; 10 nucleotides match TRBD1. V trimming: 6 bases; J trimming: 2 bases; junction bases outside the gene matches: 7. CDR3 size: 15 residues. Germline values: CDR1 SGHAT, CDR2 FQDESV (reference sequence).